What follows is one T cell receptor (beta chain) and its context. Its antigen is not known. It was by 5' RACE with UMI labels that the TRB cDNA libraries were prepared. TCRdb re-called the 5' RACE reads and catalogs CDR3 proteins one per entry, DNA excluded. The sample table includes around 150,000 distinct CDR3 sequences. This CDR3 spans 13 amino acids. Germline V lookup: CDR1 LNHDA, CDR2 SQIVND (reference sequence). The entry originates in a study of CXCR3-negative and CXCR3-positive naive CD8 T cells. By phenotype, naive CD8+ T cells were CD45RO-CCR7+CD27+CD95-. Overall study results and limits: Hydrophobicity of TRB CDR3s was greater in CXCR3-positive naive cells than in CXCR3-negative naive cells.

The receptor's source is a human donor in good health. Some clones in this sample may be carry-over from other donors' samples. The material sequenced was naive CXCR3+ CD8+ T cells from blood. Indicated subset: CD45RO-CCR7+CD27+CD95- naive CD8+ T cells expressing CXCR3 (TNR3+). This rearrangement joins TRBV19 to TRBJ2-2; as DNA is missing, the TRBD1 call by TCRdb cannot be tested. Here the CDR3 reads CASSPPITGELFF.